This T cell receptor beta chain was documented in a study of cytomegalovirus exposure and HLA in healthy donors. PCR used 60 Vbeta primers and 13 Jbeta primers. Some clones are missing from TCRdb's copy, which holds only in-frame ones; the method was immunoSEQ multiplex PCR. The sample includes about 160,000 clones, approximately 80% seen only once; the top ten take less than 2.5%. CDR1 SQVTM and CDR2 ANQGSEA come from the germline V gene. The CDR3 is made up of 13 amino acids. V was trimmed by 0 bases and J by 4 bases, leaving 9 bases between them. All the people who gave samples were healthy bone marrow donors. This clone was observed a single time.

The receptor was isolated from a man in his fifties in good health and CMV-seropositive. Sequenced input: PBMCs. The chain couples TRBV29-1 to TRBJ1-1; D remains unclear. CDR3 DNA: TGCAGCGTTGAAGAGGGAGGAGGCACTGAAGCTTTCTTT. This codes for CSVEEGGGTEAFF.